Detailed here is one T cell receptor (beta chain). Its antigen is unidentified. This entry comes from a study of cytomegalovirus exposure and HLA in healthy donors. Whole-study results and caveats: A later analysis showed HLA-associated TCR beta chains outstripping equally common others in clonal expansion.

The study sampled nominally healthy donors, though unrecorded immune exposures were likely. Germline CDR1 SGHDN, CDR2 FVKESK. V lost 1 base and J lost 8, with 30 bases in between. CDR3 size: 20 residues. Researchers ran the PCR with 60 Vbeta and 13 Jbeta primers. TCRdb's copy holds only in-frame clones and misses some; the assay was immunoSEQ multiplex PCR. The data hold about 190,000 clones, with 65% to 90% observed a single time. The receptor's source is a middle-aged man in good health and CMV-seropositive. The chain recombines TRBV14 with TRBJ2-4; maybe TRBD2 (7 bases). Sequenced: PBMCs. The CDR3 DNA is TGTGCCAGCAGCCAAGTAAAGAGACGAATTGGGGGGGCCCCCTCGGACATTCAGTACTTC. Translating gives CASSQVKRRIGGAPSDIQYF.